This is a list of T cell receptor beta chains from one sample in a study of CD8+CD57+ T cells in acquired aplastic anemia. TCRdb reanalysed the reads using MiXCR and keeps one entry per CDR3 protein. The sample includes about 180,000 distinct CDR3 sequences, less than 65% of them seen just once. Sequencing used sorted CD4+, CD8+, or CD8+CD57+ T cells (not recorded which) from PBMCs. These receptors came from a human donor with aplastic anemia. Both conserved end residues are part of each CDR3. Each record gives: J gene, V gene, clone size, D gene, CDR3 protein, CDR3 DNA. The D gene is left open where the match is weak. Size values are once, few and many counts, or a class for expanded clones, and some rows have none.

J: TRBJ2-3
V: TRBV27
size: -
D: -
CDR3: CASSLSTRDTQYF
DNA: TGTGCCAGCAGTTTATCGACCCGGGATACGCAGTATTTT

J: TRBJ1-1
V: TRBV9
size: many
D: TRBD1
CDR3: CASSWTGSNTEAFF
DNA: TGTGCCAGCAGCTGGACAGGGTCGAACACTGAAGCTTTCTTT

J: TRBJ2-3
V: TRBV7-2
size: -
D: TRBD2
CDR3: CASSLTGGASDTQYF
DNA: TGTGCCAGCAGCTTAACCGGGGGGGCATCAGATACGCAGTATTTT

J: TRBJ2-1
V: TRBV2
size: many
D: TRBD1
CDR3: CASRADRVYNEQFF
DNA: TGTGCCAGCAGGGCGGACAGGGTTTACAATGAGCAGTTCTTC

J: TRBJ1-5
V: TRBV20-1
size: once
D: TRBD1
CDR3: CSAWTGAVRDRQPQHF
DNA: TGCAGTGCTTGGACAGGAGCCGTCAGGGATCGGCAGCCCCAGCATTTT

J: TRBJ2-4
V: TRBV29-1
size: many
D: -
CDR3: CSVDGVRGALAKNIQYF
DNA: TGCAGCGTTGATGGGGTCAGGGGGGCTCTAGCCAAAAACATTCAGTACTTC

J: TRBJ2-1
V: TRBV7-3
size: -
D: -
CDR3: CASSPLPGPYNEQFF
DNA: TGTGCCAGCAGCCCACTACCCGGACCCTACAATGAGCAGTTCTTC

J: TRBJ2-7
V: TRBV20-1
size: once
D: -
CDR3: CSASPGHSYEQYF
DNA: TGCAGTGCCTCGCCGGGCCACTCCTACGAGCAGTACTTC

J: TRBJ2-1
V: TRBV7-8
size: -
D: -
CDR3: CAVGRGARPNEQFF
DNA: TGTGCCGTCGGCAGGGGGGCGAGACCCAATGAGCAGTTCTTC

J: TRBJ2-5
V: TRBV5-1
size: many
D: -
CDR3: CASSSQETQYF
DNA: TGTGCCAGCAGCTCCCAAGAGACCCAGTACTTC

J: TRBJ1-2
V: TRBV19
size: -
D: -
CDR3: CASRDLNYGYTF
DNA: TGTGCCAGCCGGGACCTTAACTATGGCTACACCTTC

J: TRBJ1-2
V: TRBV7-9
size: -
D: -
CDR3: CASTRKDNYGYTF
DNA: TGTGCCAGCACCCGGAAGGATAACTATGGCTACACCTTC

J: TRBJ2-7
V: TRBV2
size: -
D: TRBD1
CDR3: CASKTGSTYEQYF
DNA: TGTGCCAGCAAGACAGGGAGCACCTACGAGCAGTACTTC

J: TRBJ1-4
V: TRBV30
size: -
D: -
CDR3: CAWSPTFTRTNEKLFF
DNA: TGTGCCTGGAGTCCAACATTTACCCGGACTAATGAAAAACTGTTTTTT

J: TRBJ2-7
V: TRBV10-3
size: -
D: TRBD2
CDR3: CAISDLAGGEQYF
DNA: TGTGCCATCAGTGACCTAGCGGGGGGCGAGCAGTACTTC

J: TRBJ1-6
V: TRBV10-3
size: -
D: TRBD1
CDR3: CAIRLQGSSPLHF
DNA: TGTGCCATCAGGCTACAGGGGAGTTCACCCCTCCACTTT

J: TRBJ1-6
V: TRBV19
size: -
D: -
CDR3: CASGGGPSERSPLHF
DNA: TGTGCCAGCGGGGGGGGGCCAAGTGAGAGATCACCCCTCCACTTT

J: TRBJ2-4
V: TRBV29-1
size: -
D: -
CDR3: CSVGRGIKNIQYF
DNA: TGCAGCGTTGGGAGAGGCATCAAAAACATTCAGTACTTC

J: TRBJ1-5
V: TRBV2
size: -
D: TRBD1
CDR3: CASIGQGNQPQHF
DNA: TGTGCCAGCATAGGACAGGGCAATCAGCCCCAGCATTTT

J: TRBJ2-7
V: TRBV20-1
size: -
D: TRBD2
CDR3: CSASAGTSGITAQYF
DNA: TGCAGTGCTAGCGCCGGGACTAGCGGGATTACGGCGCAGTACTTC

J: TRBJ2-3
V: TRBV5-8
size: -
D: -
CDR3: CASSDDTDTQYF
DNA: TGCGCCAGCAGCGACGACACAGATACGCAGTATTTT

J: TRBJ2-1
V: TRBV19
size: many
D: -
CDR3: CASSVYSGSYNEQFF
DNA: TGTGCCAGTAGTGTTTACAGTGGGAGTTACAATGAGCAGTTCTTC

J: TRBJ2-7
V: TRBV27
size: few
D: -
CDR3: CASSLRYIASGGTYEQYF
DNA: TGTGCCAGCAGTTTACGGTACATTGCGTCAGGGGGGACCTACGAGCAGTACTTC

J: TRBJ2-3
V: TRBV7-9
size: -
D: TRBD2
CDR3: CASSSRVTSGGTDTQYF
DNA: TGTGCCAGCAGTTCCCGGGTAACTAGCGGGGGTACAGATACGCAGTATTTT

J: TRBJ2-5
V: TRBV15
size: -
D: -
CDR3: CATSSLETQYF
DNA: TGTGCCACCAGCAGCTTAGAGACCCAGTACTTC

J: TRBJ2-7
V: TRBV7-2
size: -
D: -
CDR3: CASSWEREGEQYF
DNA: TGTGCCAGCAGCTGGGAGAGGGAAGGCGAGCAGTACTTC

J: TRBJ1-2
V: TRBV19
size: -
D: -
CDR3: CASSIKGPTGYTF
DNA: TGTGCCAGTAGTATCAAGGGTCCGACCGGCTACACCTTC

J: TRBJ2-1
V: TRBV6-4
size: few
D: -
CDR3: CASSDSDNNEQFF
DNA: TGTGCCAGCAGTGACTCCGACAACAATGAGCAGTTCTTC

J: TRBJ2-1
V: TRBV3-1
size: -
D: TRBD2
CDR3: CASSQDWASGGVYNERFF
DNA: TGTGCCAGCAGCCAAGACTGGGCTAGCGGGGGGGTGTACAATGAGCGGTTCTTC

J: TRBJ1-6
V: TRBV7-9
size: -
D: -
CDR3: CASSSGTARSHIHF
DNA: TGTGCCAGCAGCTCAGGGACGGCCCGCTCACACATCCACTTT

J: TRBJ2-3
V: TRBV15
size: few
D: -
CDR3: CATSRATTSTDTQYF
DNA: TGTGCCACCAGCAGAGCAACAACTAGCACAGATACGCAGTATTTT

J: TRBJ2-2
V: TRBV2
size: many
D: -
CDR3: CATKEWVANTGELFF
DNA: TGTGCCACCAAGGAGTGGGTGGCGAACACCGGGGAGCTGTTTTTT

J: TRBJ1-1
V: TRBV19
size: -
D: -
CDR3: CASRKDGVNTEAFF
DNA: TGTGCCAGTAGGAAGGACGGTGTGAACACTGAAGCTTTCTTT

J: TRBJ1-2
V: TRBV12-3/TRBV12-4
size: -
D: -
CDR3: CASSPSGPGGGYTF
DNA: TGTGCCAGCAGCCCCTCGGGCCCTGGTGGTGGCTACACCTTC

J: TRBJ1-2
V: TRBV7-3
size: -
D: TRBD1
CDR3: CASSLVLWDRAYGYTF
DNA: TGTGCCAGCAGCTTAGTTCTCTGGGACAGGGCCTATGGCTACACCTTC

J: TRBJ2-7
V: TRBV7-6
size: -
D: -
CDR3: CASSLGVGYEQYF
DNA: TGTGCCAGCAGCTTAGGAGTCGGCTACGAGCAGTACTTC

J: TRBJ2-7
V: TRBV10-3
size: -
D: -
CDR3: CAIRDSNSYEQYF
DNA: TGTGCCATCAGGGACAGTAACTCCTACGAGCAGTACTTC

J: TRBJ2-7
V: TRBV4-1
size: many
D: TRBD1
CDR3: CASSHQQTGDYEQYF
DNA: TGCGCCAGCAGCCACCAGCAGACAGGGGATTACGAGCAGTACTTC

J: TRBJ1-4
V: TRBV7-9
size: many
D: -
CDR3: CASSHSATNEKLFF
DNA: TGTGCCAGCAGCCACAGTGCAACTAATGAAAAACTGTTTTTT

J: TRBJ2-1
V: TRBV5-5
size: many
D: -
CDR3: CASSPTSPSSYNEQFF
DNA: TGTGCCAGCAGCCCCACCTCCCCGAGCTCCTACAATGAGCAGTTCTTC

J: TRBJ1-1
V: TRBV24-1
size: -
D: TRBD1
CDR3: CATTSTQGSTEAFF
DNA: TGTGCCACCACTTCGACACAGGGGAGCACTGAAGCTTTCTTT

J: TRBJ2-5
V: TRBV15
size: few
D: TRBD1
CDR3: CATNLRGETQYF
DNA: TGTGCCACCAACCTCAGGGGGGAGACCCAGTACTTC

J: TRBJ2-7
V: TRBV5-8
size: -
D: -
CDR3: CASSYTDSDPYEQYF
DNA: TGTGCCAGCAGCTACACCGACAGTGACCCCTACGAGCAGTACTTC

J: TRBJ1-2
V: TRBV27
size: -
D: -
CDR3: CASSLGRGNGYTF
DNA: TGTGCCAGCAGTTTAGGGAGGGGAAATGGCTACACCTTC

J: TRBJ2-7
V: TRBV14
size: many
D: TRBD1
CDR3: CASSPFKTGIYEQYF
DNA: TGTGCCAGCAGCCCATTTAAGACAGGGATCTACGAGCAGTACTTC

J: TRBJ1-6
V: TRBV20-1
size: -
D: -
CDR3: CSALGGLYSPLHF
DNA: TGCAGTGCACTCGGGGGTCTATATTCACCCCTCCACTTT

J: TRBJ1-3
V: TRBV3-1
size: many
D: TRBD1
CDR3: CASSQAEGRGNTIYF
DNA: TGTGCCAGCAGCCAAGCGGAAGGCAGGGGGAACACCATATATTTT

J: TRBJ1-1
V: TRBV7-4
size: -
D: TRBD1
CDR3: CASGRGRRTEAFF
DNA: TGTGCCAGCGGCAGGGGGAGGAGAACTGAAGCTTTCTTT

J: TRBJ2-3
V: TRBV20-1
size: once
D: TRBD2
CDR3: CSARTPGLAERTDTQYF
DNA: TGCAGTGCTAGAACGCCGGGACTAGCGGAGCGCACAGATACGCAGTATTTT

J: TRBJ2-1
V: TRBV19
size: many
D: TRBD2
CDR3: CASTLTSGGAGEQFF
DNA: TGTGCCAGTACCCTGACTAGCGGGGGGGCAGGGGAGCAGTTCTTC

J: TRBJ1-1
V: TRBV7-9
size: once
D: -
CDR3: CASSGLDTEAFF
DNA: TGTGCCAGCAGCGGTTTAGACACTGAAGCTTTCTTT

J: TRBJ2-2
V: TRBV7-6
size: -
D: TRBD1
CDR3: CASSPGTGRNSNAGELFF
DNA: TGTGCCAGCAGCCCAGGGACAGGGAGAAATTCGAACGCCGGGGAGCTGTTTTTT

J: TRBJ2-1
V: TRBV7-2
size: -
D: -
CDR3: CASSYTGDKYNEQFF
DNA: TGTGCCAGCAGCTACACGGGCGATAAGTACAATGAGCAGTTCTTC

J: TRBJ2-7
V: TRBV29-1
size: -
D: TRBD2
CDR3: CSVEDITSGNYEQYF
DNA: TGCAGCGTTGAAGATATTACTAGCGGGAACTACGAGCAGTACTTC

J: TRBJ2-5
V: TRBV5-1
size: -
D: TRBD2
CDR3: CASSYPAGLAGEQETQYF
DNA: TGCGCCAGCAGCTATCCAGCTGGGCTAGCGGGGGAGCAAGAGACCCAGTACTTC